The next 27 T cell receptor beta chains were all read from a single sample in a study of blood T cells in healthy people across ages. The use of a sample-barcoded 5' primer and a J-beta primer mix characterized a second PCR of roughly 6 to 11 cycles. TCRdb ran MiXCR on the 5' RACE reads and lists one entry per CDR3 protein. In the table there are 550,000 to 600,000 distinct CDR3 sequences, about 45% of which are singletons. Sequenced sample: blood. These receptors originate from an elderly man in good health.

The chain recombines TRBV20-1 with TRBJ2-5; TRBD2 agrees at 13 bases. The CDR3 length is 17 residues. V lost 6 bases, J lost 5 bases, and 15 bases stayed unmatched. Germline loops: CDR1 DFQATT, CDR2 SNEGSKA (reference sequence). CDR3 region: CSATGLAGETWVETQYF. As DNA, the CDR3 is TGCAGTGCCACCGGACTAGCGGGAGAAACATGGGTGGAGACCCAGTACTTC.

This clonotype has ten or more counts. The chain is built from TRBV7-2 and TRBJ1-5, with a possible D match to TRBD1 (6 bases). The V and J ends lost 11 bases and 2 bases respectively, with 13 bases between them. This CDR3 region has 13 residues. Germline V CDR1 and CDR2: SGHTA, FQGNSA. This CDR3 reads CAVGAEGNQPQHF. The CDR3 DNA sequence: TGTGCCGTGGGGGCCGAGGGCAATCAGCCCCAGCATTTT.

The chain recombines TRBV7-9 with TRBJ1-2; 8 bases are a match to TRBD1. The CDR3 is 16 amino acids. The V gene end was trimmed by 5 bases and the J gene end by 5 bases; junction bases not matched to a gene: 13. Germline V lookup: CDR1 SEHNR, CDR2 FQNEAQ (reference sequence). The CDR3 DNA reads TGTGCCAGCAGCCCCTGTGGGCAGGGGGCTTGGTATGGCTACACCTTC. It specifies CASSPCGQGAWYGYTF.

V gene TRBV12-5 combines with J gene TRBJ2-3, with TRBD2 as a possible D gene (6 bases). The CDR3 is 15 amino acids. V lost 11 bases to trimming and J lost 3 bases, with 21 bases between them. CDR1 is LGHNT, CDR2 FRNRAP, per germline. The CDR3 region is CAGGFAGRGTDTQYF. The DNA for the CDR3 is TGTGCTGGGGGGTTTGCGGGACGGGGGACAGATACGCAGTATTTT.

The rearrangement joins TRBV7-2 to TRBJ1-2, with 10 bases that match TRBD1. The CDR3 has 16 amino acids. The ends lost 4 bases at V and 2 bases at J; junction bases unmatched: 7. The germline CDR1 and CDR2 sequences are SGHTA and FQGNSA. CDR3 in DNA: TGTGCCAGCAGCTCGTTATGGGACAGGGGAAACTATGGCTACACCTTC. It yields the protein CASSSLWDRGNYGYTF.

This clonotype was observed a few times. The chain is built from TRBV20-1 and TRBJ1-5; no clear D gene. V lost 3 bases to trimming and J lost 3 bases, with 15 bases between them. Germline V gives CDR1 DFQATT, CDR2 SNEGSKA (reference sequence). This CDR3 has 15 residues. The CDR3 sequence is CSASPPDGYNQPQHF. In nucleotides, the CDR3 is TGCAGTGCTAGCCCCCCGGACGGATACAATCAGCCCCAGCATTTT.

The rearrangement links TRBV5-5 to TRBJ2-1, with D possibly being TRBD1 (5 bases). From germline, CDR1 is SGHKS and CDR2 YYEKEE (reference sequence). CDR3 length: 15 amino acids. V gave up 4 bases and J gave up 6 bases, with 17 bases separating them. The CDR3 sequence: CASSGLGGAGNEQFF. CDR3 DNA sequence: TGTGCCAGCAGCGGTCTAGGTGGGGCCGGCAATGAGCAGTTCTTC.

The chain recombines TRBV6-1 with TRBJ2-1, with D unresolved. The CDR3 spans 11 residues. V lost 9 bases and J lost 3, with 6 bases in between. CDR1 is MNHNS and CDR2 is SASEGT in the germline V gene. The CDR3 loop reads CASVDYNEQFF. In nucleotides, the CDR3 is TGTGCCAGTGTCGACTACAATGAGCAGTTCTTC.

The rearrangement links TRBV7-9 to TRBJ2-7, with D perhaps matching TRBD1 (5 bases). Germline CDR1 and CDR2: SEHNR and FQNEAQ (reference sequence). The V gene lost 3 bases and the J gene lost 0 bases, with 12 bases spanning the gap. This CDR3 spans 15 amino acids. The CDR3, as DNA: TGTGCCAGCAGCTTCTTGGCAGGGAACTCCTACGAGCAGTACTTC. Protein sequence: CASSFLAGNSYEQYF. Together with reference TRBV7-9 and TRBJ2-7, the CDR3 gives the full variable domain: DTGVSQNPRHKITKRGQNVTFRCDPISEHNRLYWYRQTLGQGPEFLTYFQNEAQLEKSRLLSDRFSAERPKGSFSTLEIQRTEQGDSAMYLCASSFLAGNSYEQYFGPGTRLTVT.

In this sample, this clonotype turned up a few times. The rearrangement links TRBV6-2 or TRBV6-3 to TRBJ2-7; 9 nucleotides align to TRBD2. Germline CDR1 MNHEY, CDR2 SVGEGT. CDR3 length: 18 amino acids. Trimming took 1 base from V and 3 from J; bases not matched to a gene: 13. CDR3 sequence reads: CASSYWRTATSGRYEQYF. Written as DNA, the CDR3 is TGTGCCAGCAGTTACTGGAGGACCGCGACTAGCGGTCGCTACGAGCAGTACTTC.

The CDR3 nucleotides are TGTGCCAGCAGCTTAGGACAGGGCGGGGGCTCCTACGAGCAGTACTTC. It codes for CASSLGQGGGSYEQYF. This chain links TRBV7-6 with TRBJ2-7; D could derive from TRBD1 or TRBD2 (7 bases each). The CDR3 is 16 residues long. With 1 base removed from V and 0 bases from J, the gap between germline ends came to 13 bases. Germline loops: CDR1 SGHVS, CDR2 FNYEAQ.

This clonotype was observed a few times. V gene TRBV4-1 combines with J gene TRBJ1-2; the match to TRBD1 covers 7 bases. This CDR3 is built from 16 residues. V lost 2 bases, J lost 4 bases, and 10 bases stayed unmatched. Germline assignment: CDR1 MGHRA and CDR2 YSYEKL. DNA for the CDR3: TGCGCCAGCAGCCAAATGCAGACAGGGACTCTCTATGGCTACACCTTC. It specifies CASSQMQTGTLYGYTF.

The V gene is TRBV20-1, the J gene TRBJ2-5; 11 bases fit TRBD2. Trimming at V came to 5 bases and at J to 5 bases, leaving 7 bases not matched to a gene. From germline, CDR1 is DFQATT and CDR2 SNEGSKA (reference sequence). There are 14 residues in the CDR3. For the CDR3, the DNA is TGCAGTGCTGTGACTAGCGGGATAAGGGAGACCCAGTACTTC. Amino acids: CSAVTSGIRETQYF.

The rearrangement uses TRBV6-2 or TRBV6-3 and TRBJ1-2; a possible D gene is TRBD1 (5 bases). The germline V and J ends were trimmed by 2 bases and 6 bases, with 13 bases remaining between them. The CDR3 consists of 14 residues. Germline V gene sequence: CDR1 MNHEY, CDR2 SVGEGT. The CDR3 nucleotides are TGTGCCAGCAGTTACGGGACTGGGTACGATGGCTACACCTTC. Translating gives CASSYGTGYDGYTF.

This clonotype was seen a handful of times. The chain uses TRBV6-5 and TRBJ2-2, with D unclear. Germline V gives CDR1 MNHEY, CDR2 SVGAGI. The V gene lost 6 bases and the J gene lost 0 bases, with 11 bases spanning the gap. The CDR3 has 15 amino acids. The CDR3 DNA reads as TGTGCCAGCAGGGGCGACACCCCGAACACCGGGGAGCTGTTTTTT. Amino acids: CASRGDTPNTGELFF.

This rearrangement joins TRBV29-1 to TRBJ2-7, with unresolved D. The CDR3 consists of 12 residues. Germline V gives CDR1 SQVTM, CDR2 ANQGSEA. Trimming removed 1 base at V and 3 bases at J, with 7 bases between. The CDR3 here is CSVEGDGYEQYF. DNA for the CDR3: TGCAGCGTTGAAGGAGACGGCTACGAGCAGTACTTC.

This clonotype has ten or more counts. Here the CDR3 DNA reads TGTGCCAGCAGTTTCACTAGTGGCCCCTCCTACGAGCAGTACTTC. Translation gives CASSFTSGPSYEQYF. The chain links TRBV6-1 to TRBJ2-7, with a tentative D call TRBD2 (5 bases). The V end was cut by 5 bases, the J end by 0 bases, with 14 bases between. Germline V gives CDR1 MNHNS, CDR2 SASEGT. This CDR3 is 15 amino acids long.

CDR3 residues: CATRGGRLAVYQETQYF. The CDR3 DNA is TGTGCCACCAGAGGGGGGCGGCTAGCGGTTTATCAAGAGACCCAGTACTTC. The chain employs TRBV15 and TRBJ2-5; maybe TRBD2 (7 bases). The CDR3 length is 17 residues. Germline CDR1 reads LNHNV; CDR2 reads YYDKDF (reference sequence). V shed 6 bases and J shed 2 bases, with 22 bases lying between them.

This clonotype turned up a few times. The chain combines TRBV6-5 with TRBJ1-2; TRBD1 is a possible D gene (6 bases). Germline lookup yields CDR1 MNHEY and CDR2 SVGAGI. The CDR3 totals 14 residues. The V end lost 9 bases, the J end lost 6 bases, and 20 bases lay between the germline ends. The CDR3 DNA sequence: TGTGCCAGTACCGGGGGGGGCGTGTTGGATGGCTACACCTTC. This sequence encodes CASTGGGVLDGYTF.

A word on this clonotype: A read error may account for a junction end that differs from germline. The chain couples TRBV7-3 to TRBJ2-3; 8 bases map to TRBD1. CDR1 is SGHTA, CDR2 FQGTGA, per germline. This CDR3 has 15 amino acids. The CDR3 DNA follows: TGTGCCAGCAGCCTCTACAGGGGGAGTGGAGATGCGCAGTATTTT. Protein sequence: CASSLYRGSGDAQYF.

This clonotype was seen a handful of times. This chain links TRBV3-1 with TRBJ2-7; 7 bases map to TRBD2. Germline V gene sequence: CDR1 LGHDT, CDR2 YNNKEL (reference sequence). The CDR3 totals 16 residues. Trimming removed 2 bases from V and 0 bases from J; junction bases left unmatched: 7. The CDR3: CASSQSFASGSYEQYF. Written as DNA, the CDR3 is TGTGCCAGCAGCCAATCGTTCGCTAGCGGCTCCTACGAGCAGTACTTC.

This clonotype was found a few times. The chain employs TRBV29-1 and TRBJ2-7; the D gene is possibly TRBD1 (6 bases). The CDR3 contains 17 residues. V was cut by 7 bases and J by 7 bases, with 32 bases left in between. In germline, CDR1 is SQVTM, CDR2 ANQGSEA. CDR3 DNA sequence: TGCAGCGCGTTACCGGAAGGTCCCACAGGGAGAGCCGTGGAGCAGTACTTC. It codes for CSALPEGPTGRAVEQYF.

V is TRBV10-2 and J is TRBJ2-1, with 13 nucleotides matching TRBD2. V lost 10 bases, J lost 9 bases, and 9 bases stayed unmatched. The V gene's germline CDR1 is WSHSY and CDR2 SAAADI. This CDR3 is 14 amino acids long. CDR3 bases: TGCGCCACCAAACTAGCGGGAGGGCCGGGTGAGCAGTTCTTC. Translating it yields CATKLAGGPGEQFF.

As DNA, the CDR3 is TGCGCCAGCAGCCAGACAACTAGCGGGGAGGCAGATACGCAGTATTTT. It is translated as CASSQTTSGEADTQYF. V usage is TRBV4-3 and J usage is TRBJ2-3; 10 bases are a match to TRBD2. The CDR3 loop spans 16 amino acids. The V gene end was trimmed by 3 bases and the J gene end by 4 bases; junction bases not matched to a gene: 7. Germline CDR1 reads LGHNA; CDR2 reads YSLEER.

This clonotype has just a few counts. V and J are TRBV28 and TRBJ2-5; 9 bases agree with TRBD2. The CDR3 runs to 16 residues. The germline V gene has CDR1 MDHEN and CDR2 SYDVKM. CDR3 protein: CSSSGTQGAWGETQYF. In nucleotides, the CDR3 is TGTTCCTCTAGCGGGACCCAAGGGGCGTGGGGAGAGACCCAGTACTTC.

The V call is TRBV6-2 or TRBV6-3, the J call TRBJ1-2; no reliable D call. The CDR3 has 14 residues. The V end was cut by 2 bases, the J end by 4 bases, with 11 bases between. Germline assignment: CDR1 MNHEY and CDR2 SVGEGT. CDR3 sequence reads: CASSYTLRSYGYTF. The CDR3 region has the DNA TGTGCCAGCAGTTACACCCTCCGGTCCTATGGCTACACCTTC.

The chain joins TRBV7-2 to TRBJ2-5; 8 bases agree with TRBD2. TRBJ2-7 explains the end of the DNA better; the J call may be wrong. The CDR3 is made up of 15 amino acids. Germline V gene data show CDR1 as SGHTA and CDR2 as FQGNSA. CDR3 bases: TGTGCCAGCAGCCCGACCGGCGGGAGGAGGGACGAGCAGTACTTC. Protein product: CASSPTGGRRDEQYF.